The 29 T cell receptor beta chains presented below share a single source sample, sequenced in a study of cytomegalovirus exposure and HLA in healthy donors. In the PCR, 60 Vbeta and 13 Jbeta primers were used. Sequencing was performed with immunoSEQ multiplex PCR; in TCRdb, only in-frame clones are kept and a portion is missing. This table has around 120,000 clones, approximately 72% appearing once. Sample: PBMCs. The source is a man aged 55 to 70 in good health and CMV-seropositive.

The chain uses TRBV7-9 and TRBJ2-6; D possibly corresponds to TRBD2 (5 bases). The CDR3 has 16 amino acids. V lost 8 bases to trimming and J lost 0 bases, with 14 bases between them. Germline V CDR1 and CDR2: SEHNR, FQNEAQ (reference sequence). CDR3 in DNA: TGTGCCAGCGCAAACTCCGGGGACTCTGGGGCCAACGTCCTGACTTTC. This gives the protein CASANSGDSGANVLTF.

V and J are TRBV30 and TRBJ2-7, with 10 bases that match TRBD2. Looked up from germline, CDR1 is GTSNPN and CDR2 is SVGIG (reference sequence). The J segment lost 6 bases and the V segment lost 0 bases, leaving 8 bases of the junction unmatched. CDR3 length: 15 amino acids. The CDR3 nucleotides read TGTGCCTGGAGTGTAGGAGGAGCGGGAGGGCCCGAGCAGTACTTC. Its protein is CAWSVGGAGGPEQYF.

The rearrangement joins TRBV6-1 to TRBJ1-6; 9 bases match TRBD1. CDR1 is MNHNS, CDR2 SASEGT, per germline. The CDR3 has 15 residues. The V gene end was trimmed by 4 bases and the J gene end by 5 bases; junction bases not matched to a gene: 3. CDR3 coding DNA: TGTGCCAGCAGTGGGGGGACAGGGAATAATTCACCCCTCCACTTT. This sequence encodes CASSGGTGNNSPLHF.

The J gene is TRBJ1-3, the V gene TRBV5-1; the D is unclear. The CDR3 runs to 14 residues. V lost 0 bases and J lost 3, with 7 bases in between. Germline V lookup: CDR1 SGHRS, CDR2 YFSETQ. This CDR3 is CASSLGTDGNTIYF. DNA for the CDR3: TGCGCCAGCAGCTTGGGTACAGATGGAAACACCATATATTTT.

The V gene is TRBV5-1, the J gene TRBJ2-7, with 8 bases lining up with TRBD1. The germline V gene has CDR1 SGHRS and CDR2 YFSETQ. V shed 0 bases and J 6 bases; nucleotides not matched to a gene: 8. CDR3 length: 15 residues. The CDR3 reads CASSLVAQGAGEQYF. In nucleotides, the CDR3 is TGCGCCAGCAGCTTGGTAGCGCAGGGGGCCGGCGAGCAGTACTTC.

The chain is built from TRBV2 and TRBJ2-7; D is possibly TRBD1 (6 bases). Between the trimmed V and J ends, which lost 7 bases and 9 bases, there was a span of 13 bases. Germline lookup yields CDR1 SNHLY and CDR2 FYNNEI. This CDR3 is built from 11 residues. The CDR3 loop is CASKSQGVQYF. DNA for the CDR3: TGTGCCAGCAAGTCACAGGGCGTGCAGTACTTC.

The CDR3 nucleotides read TGTGCCAGCAGTTTCCTCGGGGGGGGCACTGGAAACACCATATATTTT. Translated: CASSFLGGGTGNTIYF. The V gene is TRBV28, the J gene TRBJ1-3; D might be TRBD1 (6 bases). The length of the CDR3 is 16 residues. Germline V gene lookup returns CDR1 MDHEN and CDR2 SYDVKM. The V end was cut by 3 bases, the J end by 2 bases, with 14 bases between.

The chain has TRBV5-1 and TRBJ1-1, with TRBD1 as a possible D gene (6 bases). V was shortened by 0 bases and J by 1 base, with 13 bases between the two germline ends. Per germline, CDR1 SGHRS and CDR2 YFSETQ. The CDR3 consists of 16 residues. The CDR3: CASSLEPQGRNTEAFF. CDR3 nucleotide sequence: TGCGCCAGCAGCTTGGAGCCGCAGGGGAGGAACACTGAAGCTTTCTTT.

The chain links TRBV29-1 to TRBJ2-2; possibly TRBD2 for D (5 bases). The CDR3 is 11 amino acids. From germline, CDR1 is SQVTM and CDR2 ANQGSEA. The V and J ends lost 3 bases and 6 bases respectively, with 5 bases between them. CDR3 amino acids: CSVEGAGELFF. The DNA of the CDR3 is TGCAGCGTTGAGGGAGCCGGGGAGCTGTTTTTT.

The chain combines TRBV2 with TRBJ1-1, with D perhaps TRBD1 (6 bases). CDR3 length equals 16 residues. The V gene lost 7 bases and the J gene lost 1 base, with 19 bases spanning the gap. Germline assignment: CDR1 SNHLY and CDR2 FYNNEI. The CDR3 protein is CASKLIQDSQNTEAFF. The CDR3 DNA reads TGTGCCAGCAAACTTATTCAGGACAGCCAGAACACTGAAGCTTTCTTT.

The count of this clone is one. The J gene is TRBJ1-2, the V gene TRBV6-5, with D possibly TRBD1 on 5 matching bases. This CDR3 comprises 13 residues. Germline V gives CDR1 MNHEY, CDR2 SVGAGI. Trimming shortened V by 6 bases and J by 4 bases, and 12 bases separated the two germline ends. CDR3: CASSPLGPYGYTF. In DNA, the CDR3 is TGTGCCAGCAGCCCATTGGGGCCCTATGGCTACACCTTC.

The rearrangement joins TRBV7-9 to TRBJ2-2, with TRBD2 identical over 8 bases. CDR3 length: 17 residues. Germline V gene lookup returns CDR1 SEHNR and CDR2 FQNEAQ (reference sequence). V shed 5 bases, J shed 5 bases, and the junction held 13 bases outside the gene matches. The CDR3 bases are TGTGCCAGCAGCCCCCGGTGGCGGGAGGCGAGGACCGGGGAGCTGTTTTTT. This sequence encodes CASSPRWREARTGELFF.

The rearrangement links TRBV19 to TRBJ1-2, with D uncertain. Trimming left V 2 bases short and J 4 bases short, with 14 bases between. CDR1 LNHDA and CDR2 SQIVND come from the germline V gene (reference sequence). CDR3 size: 15 residues. CDR3 nucleotides: TGTGCCAGTAGTATACGACACCCAGGAGGCTATGGCTACACCTTC. Its translation is CASSIRHPGGYGYTF.

A few counts support this clone. The chain couples TRBV5-4 to TRBJ2-1; D gene uncertain. Trimming took 4 bases from V and 4 from J, leaving 9 bases between them. Per germline, CDR1 SGHNT and CDR2 YYREEE (reference sequence). CDR3 size: 13 residues. The CDR3 region is CASSQRRYNEQFF. CDR3 nucleotide sequence: TGTGCCAGCAGCCAGCGAAGGTACAATGAGCAGTTCTTC.

The chain joins TRBV29-1 to TRBJ1-2; D unresolved. The CDR3 spans 12 residues. V lost 2 bases and J 1 base, leaving 5 bases between the germline ends. Germline V CDR1 and CDR2: SQVTM, ANQGSEA. The CDR3 here is CSVENFNYGYTF. The DNA for the CDR3 is TGCAGCGTTGAAAACTTTAACTATGGCTACACCTTC.

V usage is TRBV2 and J usage is TRBJ2-7; D possibly corresponds to TRBD1 (6 bases). Germline-derived CDR1 and CDR2 are SNHLY and FYNNEI. The CDR3 consists of 13 residues. The V end was cut by 6 bases, the J end by 4 bases, with 13 bases between. The CDR3 region is CASSRQVSYEQYF. CDR3 sequence (DNA): TGTGCCAGCAGCAGACAGGTATCATACGAGCAGTACTTC. Combining the CDR3 with reference TRBV2 and TRBJ2-7 gives the whole variable domain EPEVTQTPSHQVTQMGQEVILRCVPISNHLYFYWYRQILGQKVEFLVSFYNNEISEKSEIFDDQFSVERPDGSNFTLKIRSTKLEDSAMYFCASSRQVSYEQYFGPGTRLTVT.

This clone appeared a single time. Written as DNA, the CDR3 is TGCGCCAGCAGCTTAATAGGCACAGATACGCAGTATTTT. Translation gives CASSLIGTDTQYF. The rearrangement links TRBV5-1 to TRBJ2-3, with no clear D. The germline V gene encodes CDR1 SGHRS and CDR2 YFSETQ. V was trimmed by 2 bases and J by 1 base, leaving 5 bases between them. The CDR3 length is 13 residues.

The chain joins TRBV30 to TRBJ1-4, with 7 bases fitting TRBD1. The J segment lost 1 base and the V segment lost 4 bases, leaving 3 bases of the junction unmatched. This CDR3 spans 14 amino acids. The germline V gene encodes CDR1 GTSNPN and CDR2 SVGIG (reference sequence). The CDR3 region has the DNA TGTGCCTGGAATCGACAGGGAACTAATGAAAAACTGTTTTTT. It translates to CAWNRQGTNEKLFF.

The chain recombines TRBV7-9 with TRBJ1-2; D may be TRBD1 (6 bases). The CDR3 has 18 amino acids. Germline-derived CDR1 and CDR2 are SEHNR and FQNEAQ (reference sequence). V was shortened by 5 bases and J by 0 bases, with 22 bases between the two germline ends. CDR3 in amino acids: CASSPLTGTHLPNYGYTF. DNA for the CDR3: TGTGCCAGCAGCCCCCTTACAGGGACCCACCTACCTAACTATGGCTACACCTTC.

The rearrangement links TRBV2 to TRBJ2-6; D gene uncertain. There are 14 residues in the CDR3. The V end lost 6 bases, the J end lost 2 bases, and 8 bases lay between the germline ends. Per the germline V gene, CDR1 is SNHLY and CDR2 is FYNNEI. The CDR3 spells CASRGVAGANVLTF. The CDR3 region has the DNA TGTGCCAGCAGGGGCGTAGCTGGGGCCAACGTCCTGACTTTC.

The chain carries TRBV18 and TRBJ1-4; D not certain. The CDR3 is 15 amino acids. Trimming took 6 bases from V and 0 from J, leaving 11 bases between them. Germline CDR1 reads KGHSH; CDR2 reads LQKENI. The CDR3 sequence is CASSPGFATNEKLFF. As DNA, the CDR3 is TGTGCCAGCTCCCCAGGCTTTGCAACTAATGAAAAACTGTTTTTT.

The chain combines TRBV7-9 with TRBJ2-6; 12 bases match TRBD1. This CDR3 comprises 18 residues. Germline V gene lookup returns CDR1 SEHNR and CDR2 FQNEAQ (reference sequence). With 2 bases clipped from V and 2 bases from J, the junction kept 4 bases outside the gene matches. The CDR3 region is CASSLPGQGAPGANVLTF. The CDR3 DNA follows: TGTGCCAGCAGCTTACCGGGACAGGGGGCCCCTGGGGCCAACGTCCTGACTTTC.

The chain carries TRBV11-3 and TRBJ2-5; D is perhaps TRBD1 (5 bases). Trimming stripped 5 bases from V and 5 bases from J, with 15 bases between. This CDR3 region has 14 residues. CDR1 and CDR2 (germline): SGHNT, YENEEA. The CDR3 sequence is CASSARGPEETQYF. CDR3 sequence (DNA): TGTGCCAGCAGCGCAAGGGGCCCGGAGGAGACCCAGTACTTC.

The chain combines TRBV4-1 with TRBJ2-7; TRBD1 is a possible D gene (6 bases). Germline-derived CDR1 and CDR2 are MGHRA and YSYEKL. The CDR3 covers 16 residues. The V and J ends lost 6 bases and 2 bases respectively, with 20 bases between them. Here the CDR3 reads CASSRRTVRDTYEQYF. DNA for the CDR3: TGCGCCAGCAGTCGAAGGACAGTCAGAGATACCTACGAGCAGTACTTC.

The chain is built from TRBV5-1 and TRBJ1-2, with D possibly matching TRBD1 (6 bases). CDR3 size: 13 residues. The germline CDR1 and CDR2 sequences are SGHRS and YFSETQ. The V end lost 4 bases, the J end lost 2 bases, and 9 bases lay between the germline ends. This chain's CDR3 is CASSTGTNYGYTF. Written as DNA, the CDR3 is TGCGCCAGCAGCACCGGGACAAACTATGGCTACACCTTC.

V usage is TRBV5-1 and J usage is TRBJ2-6; D might be TRBD1 (6 bases). V lost 7 bases, J lost 0 bases, and 14 bases lay in between. The CDR3 contains 16 residues. Looked up from germline, CDR1 is SGHRS and CDR2 is YFSETQ. The CDR3 loop is CASSDSLSSGANVLTF. The DNA of the CDR3 is TGCGCCAGCTCGGACAGCCTTTCCTCTGGGGCCAACGTCCTGACTTTC.

The rearrangement joins TRBV4-1 to TRBJ1-1; D ambiguous. The CDR3 is made up of 18 amino acids. Trimming cost V 0 bases and J 2 bases, with 19 bases left between them. Germline CDR1 reads MGHRA; CDR2 reads YSYEKL. For the CDR3, the DNA is TGCGCCAGCAGCCAAGAAGAGGGCAGGAGAACCTTTAACACTGAAGCTTTCTTT. Translation: CASSQEEGRRTFNTEAFF.

V usage is TRBV15 and J usage is TRBJ1-5, with 9 bases lining up with TRBD1. V lost 0 bases, J lost 7 bases, and 7 bases stayed unmatched. This CDR3 comprises 16 residues. Per germline, CDR1 LNHNV and CDR2 YYDKDF (reference sequence). CDR3 loop: CATSRDTGGSGQPQHF. In DNA, the CDR3 is TGTGCCACCAGCAGAGATACAGGGGGCTCGGGACAGCCCCAGCATTTT.

The chain employs TRBV19 and TRBJ2-7; D may be TRBD1 (5 bases). There are 16 residues in the CDR3. Per germline, CDR1 LNHDA and CDR2 SQIVND (reference sequence). The V gene lost 5 bases and the J gene lost 1 base, with 18 bases spanning the gap. CDR3 sequence: CASSHHPSTESYEQYF. The CDR3 region has the DNA TGTGCCAGTAGTCACCACCCGTCGACAGAGTCCTACGAGCAGTACTTC.